This T cell receptor beta chain was sequenced during a study of PD-1 blockade in mismatch repair-deficient tumors. Study-level information: Patients had roughly twelve mismatch repair-deficient cancer types, all previously treated and progressing.

The CDR3 consists of 14 residues. Trimming took off 5 bases at V and 1 base at J, with 8 bases between the two ends. Germline V gene lookup returns CDR1 MDHEN and CDR2 SYDVKM. Clones were sequenced by immunoSEQ multiplex PCR, and TCRdb holds only the in-frame ones, with some missing. Here the sample spans about 130,000 clones, around nine tenths being singletons. This chain links TRBV28 with TRBJ1-4; D unclear. Sequencing was performed on peripheral blood, taken 70 to 72 weeks after starting pembrolizumab. This clonotype originated in an adult with mismatch repair-deficient cancer. The CDR3 DNA is TGTGCCAGCAGTCTGGACGGAACTAATGAAAAACTGTTTTTT. Translation: CASSLDGTNEKLFF.